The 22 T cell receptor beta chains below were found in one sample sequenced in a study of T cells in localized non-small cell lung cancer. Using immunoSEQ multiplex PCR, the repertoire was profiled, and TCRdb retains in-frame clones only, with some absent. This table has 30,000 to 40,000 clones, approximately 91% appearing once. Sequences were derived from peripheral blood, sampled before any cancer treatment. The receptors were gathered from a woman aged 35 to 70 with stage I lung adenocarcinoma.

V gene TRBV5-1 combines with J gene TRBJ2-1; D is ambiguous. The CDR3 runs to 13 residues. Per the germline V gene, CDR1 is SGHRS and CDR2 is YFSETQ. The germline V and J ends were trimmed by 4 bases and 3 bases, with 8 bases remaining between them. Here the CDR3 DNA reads TGCGCCAGCAGCGTAGGGATCTACAATGAGCAGTTCTTC. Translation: CASSVGIYNEQFF.

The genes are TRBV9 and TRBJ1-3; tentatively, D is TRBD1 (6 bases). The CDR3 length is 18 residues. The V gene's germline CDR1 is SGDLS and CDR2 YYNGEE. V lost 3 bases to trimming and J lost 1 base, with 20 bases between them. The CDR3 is CASSASGTKVLSGNTIYF. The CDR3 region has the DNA TGTGCCAGCAGCGCCTCCGGGACAAAAGTCTTGTCTGGAAACACCATATATTTT.

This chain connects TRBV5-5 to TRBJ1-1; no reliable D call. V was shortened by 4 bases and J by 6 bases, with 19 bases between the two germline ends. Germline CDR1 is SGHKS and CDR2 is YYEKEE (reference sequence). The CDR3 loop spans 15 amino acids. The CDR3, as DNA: TGTGCCAGCAGCCAATTGAGCTTTACGGGATCTGAAGCTTTCTTT. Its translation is CASSQLSFTGSEAFF.

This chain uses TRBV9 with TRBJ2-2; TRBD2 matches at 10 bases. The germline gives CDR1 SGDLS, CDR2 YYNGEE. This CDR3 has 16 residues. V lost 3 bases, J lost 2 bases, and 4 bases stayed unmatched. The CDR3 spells CASSGLAGGNTGELFF. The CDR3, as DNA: TGTGCCAGCAGCGGTTTAGCGGGGGGTAACACCGGGGAGCTGTTTTTT.

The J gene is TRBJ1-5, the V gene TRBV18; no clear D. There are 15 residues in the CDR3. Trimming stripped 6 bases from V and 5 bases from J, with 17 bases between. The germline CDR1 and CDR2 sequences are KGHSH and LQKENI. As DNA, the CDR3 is TGTGCCAGCTCCCCAAAAGCAGGTCGCGATCAGCCCCAGCATTTT. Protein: CASSPKAGRDQPQHF. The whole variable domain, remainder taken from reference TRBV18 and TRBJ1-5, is NAGVMQNPRHLVRRRGQEARLRCSPMKGHSHVYWYRQLPEEGLKFMVYLQKENIIDESGMPKERFSAEFPKEGPSILRIQQVVRGDSAAYFCASSPKAGRDQPQHFGDGTRLSIL.

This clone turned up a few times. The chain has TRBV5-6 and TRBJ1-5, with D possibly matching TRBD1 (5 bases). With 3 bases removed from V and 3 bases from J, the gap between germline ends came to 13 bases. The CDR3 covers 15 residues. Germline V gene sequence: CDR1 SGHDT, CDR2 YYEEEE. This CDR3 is CASSSWPGTNQPQHF. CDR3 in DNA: TGTGCCAGCAGCTCCTGGCCCGGGACCAATCAGCCCCAGCATTTT.

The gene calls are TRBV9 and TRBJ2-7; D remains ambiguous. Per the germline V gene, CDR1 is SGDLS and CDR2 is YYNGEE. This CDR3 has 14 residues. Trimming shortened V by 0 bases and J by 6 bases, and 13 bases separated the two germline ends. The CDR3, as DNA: TGTGCCAGCAGCGTAGATGGGGATTCTAGCGAGCAGTACTTC. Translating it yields CASSVDGDSSEQYF.

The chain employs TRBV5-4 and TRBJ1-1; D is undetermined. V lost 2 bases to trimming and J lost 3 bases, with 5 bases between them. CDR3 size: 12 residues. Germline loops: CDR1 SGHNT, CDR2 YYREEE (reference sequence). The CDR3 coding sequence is TGTGCCAGCAGCTTTGGGTACACTGAAGCTTTCTTT. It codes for CASSFGYTEAFF.

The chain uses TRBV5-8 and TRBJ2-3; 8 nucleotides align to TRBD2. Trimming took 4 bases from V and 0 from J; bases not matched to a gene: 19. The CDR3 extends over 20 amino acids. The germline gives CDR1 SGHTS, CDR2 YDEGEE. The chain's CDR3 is CASSPSGAGAATTSTDTQYF. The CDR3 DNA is TGTGCCAGCAGCCCATCGGGAGCGGGGGCGGCTACAACTAGCACAGATACGCAGTATTTT.

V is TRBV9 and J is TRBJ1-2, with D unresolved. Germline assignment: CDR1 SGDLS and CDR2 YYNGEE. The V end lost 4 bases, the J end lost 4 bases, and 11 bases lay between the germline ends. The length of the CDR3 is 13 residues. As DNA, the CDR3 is TGTGCCAGCAGCAAGGTGGCCGCCTATGGCTACACCTTC. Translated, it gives CASSKVAAYGYTF.

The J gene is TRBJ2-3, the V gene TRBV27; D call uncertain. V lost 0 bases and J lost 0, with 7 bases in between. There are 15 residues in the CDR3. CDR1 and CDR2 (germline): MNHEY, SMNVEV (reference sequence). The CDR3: CASSLSPASTDTQYF. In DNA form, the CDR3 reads TGTGCCAGCAGTTTATCACCAGCTAGCACAGATACGCAGTATTTT.

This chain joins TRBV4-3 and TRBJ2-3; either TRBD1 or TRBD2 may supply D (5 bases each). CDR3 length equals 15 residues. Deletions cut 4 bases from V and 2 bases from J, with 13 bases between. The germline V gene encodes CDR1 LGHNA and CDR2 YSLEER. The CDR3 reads CASSRRWGTTDTQYF. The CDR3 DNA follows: TGCGCCAGCAGCCGGAGGTGGGGCACCACAGATACGCAGTATTTT.

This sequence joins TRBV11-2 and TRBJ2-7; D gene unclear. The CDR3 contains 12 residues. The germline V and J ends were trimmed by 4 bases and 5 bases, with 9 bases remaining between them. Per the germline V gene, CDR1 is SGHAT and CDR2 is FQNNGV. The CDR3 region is CASSSLFDEQYF. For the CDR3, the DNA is TGTGCCAGCAGCTCGCTATTTGACGAGCAGTACTTC.

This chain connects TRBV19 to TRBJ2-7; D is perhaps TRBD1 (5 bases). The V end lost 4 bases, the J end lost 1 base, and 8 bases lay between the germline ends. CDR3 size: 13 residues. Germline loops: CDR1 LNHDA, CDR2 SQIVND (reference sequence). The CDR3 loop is CASSKDRSYEQYF. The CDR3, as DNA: TGTGCCAGTAGTAAAGACAGATCCTACGAGCAGTACTTC. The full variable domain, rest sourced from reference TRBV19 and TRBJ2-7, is DGGITQSPKYLFRKEGQNVTLSCEQNLNHDAMYWYRQDPGQGLRLIYYSQIVNDFQKGDIAEGYSVSREKKESFPLTVTSAQKNPTAFYLCASSKDRSYEQYFGPGTRLTVT.

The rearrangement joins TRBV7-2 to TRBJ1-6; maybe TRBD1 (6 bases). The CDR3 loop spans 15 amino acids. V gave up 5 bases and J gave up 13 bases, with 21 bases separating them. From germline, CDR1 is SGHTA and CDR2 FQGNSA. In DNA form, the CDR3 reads TGTGCCAGCAGCCACCGAGCAGGGGATTCTCGTCCCCTCCACTTT. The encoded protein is CASSHRAGDSRPLHF.

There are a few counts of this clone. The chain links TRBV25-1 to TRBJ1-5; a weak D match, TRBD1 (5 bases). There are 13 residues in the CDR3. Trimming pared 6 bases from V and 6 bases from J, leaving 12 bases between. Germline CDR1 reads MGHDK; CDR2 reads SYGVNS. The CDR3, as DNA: TGTGCCAGCAGCGGCTGGGGGTCTCAGCCCCAGCATTTT. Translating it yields CASSGWGSQPQHF.

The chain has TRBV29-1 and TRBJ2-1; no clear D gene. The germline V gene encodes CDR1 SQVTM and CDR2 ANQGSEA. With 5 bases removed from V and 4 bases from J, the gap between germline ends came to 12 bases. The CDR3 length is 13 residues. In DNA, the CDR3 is TGCAGCGTTACCGCGGACCTATACAATGAGCAGTTCTTC. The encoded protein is CSVTADLYNEQFF.

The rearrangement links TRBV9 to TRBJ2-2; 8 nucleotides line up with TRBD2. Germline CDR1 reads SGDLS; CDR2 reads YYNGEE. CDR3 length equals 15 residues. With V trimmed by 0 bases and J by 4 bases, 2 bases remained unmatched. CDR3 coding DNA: TGTGCCAGCAGCGTAGCGGGGGGGCGCACCGGGGAGCTGTTTTTT. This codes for CASSVAGGRTGELFF.

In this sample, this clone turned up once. CDR3 amino acids: CASSSSPQRGYTF. The CDR3 region has the DNA TGTGCCAGCAGCTCCTCCCCGCAGCGTGGCTACACCTTC. This chain joins TRBV7-6 and TRBJ1-2; D is unclear. This CDR3 is 13 amino acids long. Trimming took off 4 bases at V and 7 bases at J, with 13 bases between the two ends. Germline V gene lookup returns CDR1 SGHVS and CDR2 FNYEAQ. Full variable domain (remainder filled in from reference TRBV7-6 and TRBJ1-2): GAGVSQSPRYKVTKRGQDVALRCDPISGHVSLYWYRQALGQGPEFLTYFNYEAQQDKSGLPNDRFSAERPEGSISTLTIQRTEQRDSAMYRCASSSSPQRGYTFGSGTRLTVV.

DNA for the CDR3: TGTGCCAGCAGCGTGGGCCCCGCCTCCTACGAGCAGTACTTC. Translation: CASSVGPASYEQYF. The chain employs TRBV9 and TRBJ2-7; D call uncertain. V gave up 2 bases and J gave up 0 bases, with 9 bases separating them. Germline lookup yields CDR1 SGDLS and CDR2 YYNGEE. CDR3 size: 14 residues.

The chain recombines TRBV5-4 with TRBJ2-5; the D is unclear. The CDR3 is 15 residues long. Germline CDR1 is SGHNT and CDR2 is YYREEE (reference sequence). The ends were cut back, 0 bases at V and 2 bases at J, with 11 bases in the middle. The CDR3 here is CASSLDSQIQETQYF. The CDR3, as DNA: TGTGCCAGCAGCTTGGACAGCCAAATACAAGAGACCCAGTACTTC. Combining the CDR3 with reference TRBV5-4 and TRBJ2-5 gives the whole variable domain ETGVTQSPTHLIKTRGQQVTLRCSSQSGHNTVSWYQQALGQGPQFIFQYYREEENGRGNFPPRFSGLQFPNYSSELNVNALELDDSALYLCASSLDSQIQETQYFGPGTRLLVL.

Here the CDR3 reads CAWGGLGDTQYF. CDR3 nucleotide sequence: TGTGCCTGGGGGGGACTCGGAGATACGCAGTATTTT. The genes are TRBV30 and TRBJ2-3; D perhaps matches TRBD2 (6 bases). From germline, CDR1 is GTSNPN and CDR2 SVGIG (reference sequence). The CDR3 covers 12 residues. Trimming removed 5 bases at V and 5 bases at J, with 11 bases between.